These 8 T cell receptor beta chains came from one sample sequenced in a study of Ad26.COV2.S vaccination and SARS-CoV-2 variants. The treatment is: around 19 received Ad26.COV2.S at low or high dose, single or two shots; several received placebo; per-sample allocation not given. Repertoires come from day 63 after the first vaccine or placebo injection. Data came from immunoSEQ multiplex PCR; TCRdb stores just in-frame clones and leaves some out. Of about 680,000 clones listed, around 92% are singletons. The sequenced sample was peripheral blood, obtained in a trial of Ad26.COV2.S vaccine versus placebo. The receptors were sampled from a person aged 18-65 years who received the Ad26.COV2.S COVID-19 vaccine or a placebo.

V usage is TRBV5-1 and J usage is TRBJ1-1, with 10 bases fitting TRBD1. Looked up from germline, CDR1 is SGHRS and CDR2 is YFSETQ. The CDR3 consists of 14 residues. The ends lost 0 bases at V and 8 bases at J; junction bases unmatched: 4. CDR3: CASSLAPGQGEAFF. CDR3 coding DNA: TGCGCCAGCAGCTTGGCCCCGGGACAGGGGGAAGCTTTCTTT.

This chain uses TRBV7-3 with TRBJ2-5; D uncertain. Per germline, CDR1 SGHTA and CDR2 FQGTGA. V was shortened by 2 bases and J by 4 bases, with 11 bases between the two germline ends. The CDR3 sequence is 14 residues long. For the CDR3, the DNA is TGTGCCAGCAGCTTATACGGAGTCCGAGAGACCCAGTACTTC. Protein product: CASSLYGVRETQYF.

The chain links TRBV5-1 to TRBJ2-6; D not resolved. The CDR3 extends over 17 amino acids. Between the trimmed V and J ends, which lost 1 base and 2 bases, there was a span of 13 bases. In germline, CDR1 is SGHRS, CDR2 YFSETQ. The CDR3 bases are TGCGCCAGCAGCTTGCAAGTAGGAGAAACTGGGGCCAACGTCCTGACTTTC. This gives the protein CASSLQVGETGANVLTF.

The chain has TRBV3-1 (or the pseudogene TRBV3-2) and TRBJ2-4, with 7 bases fitting TRBD2. The trim removed 4 bases at V and 2 bases at J, leaving 11 bases unmatched. The CDR3 extends over 17 amino acids. Germline CDR1 and CDR2: LGHDT and YNNKEL (reference sequence). The CDR3 coding sequence is TGTGCCAGCAGCCCATCCCTAAGGCGGGGGACCAAAAACATTCAGTACTTC. This translates into CASSPSLRRGTKNIQYF.

The V gene is TRBV7-8, the J gene TRBJ1-3; D gene uncertain. CDR1 is SGHVS, CDR2 FQNEAQ, per germline. The V end was cut by 3 bases, the J end by 0 bases, with 6 bases between. The CDR3 loop spans 14 amino acids. The CDR3 region is CASSLAVSGNTIYF. The CDR3 DNA follows: TGTGCCAGCAGCTTGGCCGTCTCTGGAAACACCATATATTTT.

The rearrangement joins TRBV12-3 or TRBV12-4 to TRBJ1-2, with unresolved D. V gave up 7 bases and J gave up 3 bases, with 12 bases separating them. The CDR3 sequence is 13 residues long. In DNA, the CDR3 is TGTGCCAGCACTTCCGGGATCTACTATGGCTACACCTTC. It specifies CASTSGIYYGYTF.

This clone was picked up one time. The chain is built from TRBV24-1 and TRBJ1-1; tentative D call: TRBD1 (6 bases). The V end lost 3 bases, the J end lost 1 base, and 11 bases lay between the germline ends. Germline values: CDR1 KGHDR, CDR2 SFDVKD. This CDR3 spans 15 amino acids. CDR3 sequence reads: CATSDPGAGNTEAFF. The CDR3 nucleotides read TGTGCCACCAGTGATCCGGGGGCGGGGAACACTGAAGCTTTCTTT.

The genes are TRBV18 and TRBJ1-6; weak D call: TRBD1 (6 bases). The germline V gene has CDR1 KGHSH and CDR2 LQKENI. Trimming took 3 bases from V and 0 from J, leaving 9 bases between them. The CDR3 sequence is 16 residues long. CDR3 DNA sequence: TGTGCCAGCTCACCTCTCAGGGGCTCCTATAATTCACCCCTCCACTTT. Translated, it gives CASSPLRGSYNSPLHF.